These 15 T cell receptor beta chains originate from one sample sequenced in a study of T-cell reconstitution after alpha-beta-depleted transplantation in children (dated by TCRdb to the mid-2010s). The sample's time point label, in plain terms: day 60 (about 2 months) after transplantation. The intended sense of this specimen's treatment or condition label: allogeneic hematopoietic cell transplantation with graft depleted of TCRalphabeta T cells and CD19 B cells. Receptor amplification or capture employed PCR. The sample was run on an Illumina HiSeq 2500. TCR library preparation used molecular barcoding, with unique molecular identifiers applied to normalize quantification of the TCRbeta repertoire. TCRdb reanalyzed the raw reads on its own, using fastp at Q25 for trimming and MiXCR for clone calling, and kept in-frame beta chains. Each entry merges the rows of one CDR3 protein and shows their most common DNA and genes. For this sample there are tens of thousands of distinct CDR3 sequences; around a tenth appear just once. 27% of the sample belongs to the ten largest clones.

Sequenced here: PBMCs, mostly from graft donor cells, sampled 60 days after TCRalphabeta/CD19-depleted stem cell transplant. The source is a male patient between 2 and 10 years old who had a stem cell transplant for chronic granulomatous disease, so the T cells may come from the graft donor.

In its sample, this clonotype was seen many times. The chain is built from TRBV20-1 and TRBJ2-3; 7 bases agree with TRBD1. CDR3 length equals 17 residues. Germline CDR1 DFQATT, CDR2 SNEGSKA (reference sequence). Trimming cost V 1 base and J 0 bases; bases outside gene matches: 10. CDR3 in DNA: TGCAGTGCTAGAGGATTTCAACAGGGACAGAGCACAGATACGCAGTATTTT. Translated, it gives CSARGFQQGQSTDTQYF.

The rearrangement joins TRBV27 to TRBJ1-2, with D unresolved. V lost 3 bases and J lost 0, with 11 bases in between. Germline V CDR1 and CDR2: MNHEY, SMNVEV (reference sequence). This CDR3 spans 15 amino acids. The CDR3 DNA reads as TGTGCCAGCAGTTTCATGCGGGGATCTAACTATGGCTACACCTTC. Residues: CASSFMRGSNYGYTF.

This clonotype was counted ten times or more. The chain carries TRBV20-1 and TRBJ1-3; tentatively, D is TRBD1 (5 bases). This CDR3 contains 15 residues. Trimming cost V 3 bases and J 0 bases, with 12 bases left between them. Germline-derived CDR1 and CDR2 are DFQATT and SNEGSKA (reference sequence). Here the CDR3 DNA reads TGCAGTGCTAGTCGACAGTACAACTCTGGAAACACCATATATTTT. Translated: CSASRQYNSGNTIYF.

This clonotype was found many times. This chain connects TRBV7-6 to TRBJ1-2, with 8 bases fitting TRBD1. V was clipped by 5 bases and J by 6 bases; unmatched bases: 8. This CDR3 has 14 amino acids. Germline V lookup: CDR1 SGHVS, CDR2 FNYEAQ. Written as DNA, the CDR3 is TGTGCCAGCAGCGGTCTAGCAGGGGGCAATGGCTACACCTTC. Residues: CASSGLAGGNGYTF.

Details on this clonotype: An end of the junction does not agree with germline; a read error may underlie this. V and J are TRBV27 and TRBJ2-7; D unclear. CDR1 is MNHEY and CDR2 is SMNVEV in the germline V gene (reference sequence). This CDR3 has 14 residues. The DNA of the CDR3 is TGTGCCAGCAGTTTCTTTCGGTCCTCCTCCGAGCAGTACTTC. It is translated as CASSFFRSSSEQYF.

This clonotype was picked up a small number of times. The chain employs TRBV7-9 and TRBJ2-5; 9 bases agree with TRBD2. The CDR3 sequence is 13 residues long. Germline values: CDR1 SEHNR, CDR2 FQNEAQ (reference sequence). Trimming took 2 bases from V and 5 from J; bases not matched to a gene: 0. The CDR3 DNA follows: TGTGCCAGCAGCTTAAGCGGGGGGGAGACCCAGTACTTC. Its protein is CASSLSGGETQYF.

This clonotype was seen at least ten times. J is TRBJ1-1 and V is TRBV6-6; tentatively, D is TRBD1 (5 bases). Trimming removed 3 bases at V and 4 bases at J, with 9 bases between. CDR1 is MNHNY, CDR2 SVGAGI, per germline (reference sequence). This CDR3 spans 13 amino acids. The CDR3 bases are TGTGCCAGCAGTTATTCGGGGGGCACTGAAGCTTTCTTT. The encoded protein is CASSYSGGTEAFF.

In its sample, this clonotype was seen many times. The rearrangement joins TRBV12-3 or TRBV12-4 to TRBJ2-2; a weak D match, TRBD2 (6 bases). Trimming removed 6 bases from V and 5 bases from J, with 13 bases in between. This CDR3 has 14 residues. The CDR3 nucleotides are TGTGCCAGCAGGAACCGCCGGGGGACCGGGGAGCTGTTTTTT. It translates to CASRNRRGTGELFF.

This clonotype has ten or more counts. The DNA of the CDR3 is TGTGCCAGCAGCCAACTCTTAGCAGATACGCAGTATTTT. It is translated as CASSQLLADTQYF. V is TRBV7-2 and J is TRBJ2-3; no clear D. Germline assignment: CDR1 SGHTA and CDR2 FQGNSA. The CDR3 is made up of 13 amino acids. V lost 5 bases and J lost 4, with 10 bases in between.

The chain joins TRBV6-2 or TRBV6-3 to TRBJ2-2; D is ambiguous. The length of the CDR3 is 13 residues. Per germline, CDR1 MNHEY and CDR2 SVGEGT. Trimming shortened V by 5 bases and J by 3 bases, and 7 bases separated the two germline ends. The CDR3 protein is CASSPTDTGELFF. CDR3 sequence (DNA): TGTGCCAGCAGTCCCACCGACACCGGGGAGCTGTTTTTT.

The chain has TRBV6-1 and TRBJ1-5; TRBD1 agrees at 9 bases. The CDR3 loop spans 14 amino acids. Germline CDR1 and CDR2: MNHNS and SASEGT. Trimming at V came to 5 bases and at J to 8 bases, leaving 7 bases not matched to a gene. The DNA of the CDR3 is TGTGCCAGCAGTCAACCGGGACAGGGCGAGCCCCAGCATTTT. Encoded protein: CASSQPGQGEPQHF.

This clonotype is termed medium-sized. The gene calls are TRBV12-3 or TRBV12-4 and TRBJ2-2; TRBD1 or TRBD2 may be the D gene (5 bases each). The CDR3 length is 15 residues. V shed 5 bases and J shed 5 bases, with 15 bases lying between them. The CDR3: CASSLGVMGTGELFF. The CDR3 region has the DNA TGTGCCAGCAGTCTGGGGGTTATGGGGACCGGGGAGCTGTTTTTT.

Ten or more counts support this clonotype. The chain carries TRBV6-5 and TRBJ2-3, with D perhaps TRBD2 (5 bases). The CDR3 length is 15 residues. The germline gives CDR1 MNHEY, CDR2 SVGAGI. V was trimmed by 2 bases and J by 3 bases, leaving 12 bases between them. The CDR3 DNA is TGTGCCAGCAGTTACAGCCGGGGTCGAACAGATACGCAGTATTTT. This gives the protein CASSYSRGRTDTQYF.

The CDR3 loop reads CSVEAYGTSGSSYEQYF. CDR3 DNA sequence: TGCAGCGTTGAAGCTTATGGGACTAGCGGGAGTTCCTACGAGCAGTACTTC. The chain is built from TRBV29-1 and TRBJ2-7, with 14 bases that match TRBD2. This CDR3 spans 17 amino acids. The germline CDR1 and CDR2 sequences are SQVTM and ANQGSEA. V shed 1 base, J shed 1 base, and the junction held 6 bases outside the gene matches.

This clonotype was detected ten times or more. The chain links TRBV7-9 to TRBJ2-5; no reliable D call. V shed 0 bases and J shed 3 bases, with 14 bases lying between them. CDR3 size: 16 residues. CDR1 and CDR2 (germline): SEHNR, FQNEAQ (reference sequence). CDR3 region: CASSLALGRLEETQYF. The CDR3 DNA reads as TGTGCCAGCAGCTTAGCCCTCGGTCGGCTGGAAGAGACCCAGTACTTC.